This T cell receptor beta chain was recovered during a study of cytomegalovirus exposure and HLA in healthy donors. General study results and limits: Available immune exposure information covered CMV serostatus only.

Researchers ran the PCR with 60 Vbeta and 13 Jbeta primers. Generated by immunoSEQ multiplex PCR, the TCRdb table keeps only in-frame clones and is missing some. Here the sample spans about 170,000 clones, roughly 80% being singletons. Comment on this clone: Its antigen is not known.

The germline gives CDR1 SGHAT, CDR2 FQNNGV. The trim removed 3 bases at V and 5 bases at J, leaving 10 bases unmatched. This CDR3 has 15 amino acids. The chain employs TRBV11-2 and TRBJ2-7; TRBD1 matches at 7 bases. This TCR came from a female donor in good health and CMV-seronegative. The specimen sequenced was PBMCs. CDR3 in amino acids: CASSFLTGSVDEQYF. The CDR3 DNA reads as TGTGCCAGCAGCTTTTTGACAGGGAGTGTCGACGAGCAGTACTTC.